The TCR beta chain under discussion was sequenced for a study of cytomegalovirus exposure and HLA in healthy donors. Trimming took 5 bases from V and 2 from J; bases not matched to a gene: 13. Germline CDR1 reads LNHDA; CDR2 reads SQIVND (reference sequence). The CDR3 sequence is 17 residues long. As regards this clone: Its antigen is unidentified.

Profiled with immunoSEQ multiplex PCR; TCRdb holds only in-frame clones, not every one. The sample includes fewer than 350,000 clones, roughly 90% seen only once; the top ten take about 0.86%. Study-level results: For most TCR sequences rarity was the rule, although some public TCRs occurred in many donors.

Sequenced: PBMCs. This TCR was sampled from a woman aged 18-29 years in good health and CMV-seronegative. J is TRBJ2-3 and V is TRBV19; 7 positions agree with TRBD2. This CDR3 is CASSFGLPSGYTDTQYF. The CDR3 nucleotides read TGTGCCAGTAGTTTCGGCCTTCCTAGCGGATACACAGATACGCAGTATTTT.